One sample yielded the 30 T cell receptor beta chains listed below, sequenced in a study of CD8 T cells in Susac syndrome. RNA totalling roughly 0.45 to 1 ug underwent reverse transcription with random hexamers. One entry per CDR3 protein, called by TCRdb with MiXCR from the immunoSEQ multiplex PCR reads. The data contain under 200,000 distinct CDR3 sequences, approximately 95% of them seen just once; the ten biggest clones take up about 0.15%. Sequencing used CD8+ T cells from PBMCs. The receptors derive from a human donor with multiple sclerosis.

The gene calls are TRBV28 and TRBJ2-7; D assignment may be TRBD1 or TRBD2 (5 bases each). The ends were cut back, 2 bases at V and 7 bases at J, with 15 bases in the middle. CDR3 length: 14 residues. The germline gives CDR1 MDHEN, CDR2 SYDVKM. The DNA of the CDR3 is TGTGCCAGCAGTTTACCCCGGGGATCAGGGGAGCAGTACTTC. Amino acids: CASSLPRGSGEQYF.

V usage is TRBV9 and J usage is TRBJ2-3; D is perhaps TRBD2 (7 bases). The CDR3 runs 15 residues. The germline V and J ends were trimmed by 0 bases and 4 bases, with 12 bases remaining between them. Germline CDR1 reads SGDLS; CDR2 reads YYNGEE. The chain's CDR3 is CASSVGRGAADTQYF. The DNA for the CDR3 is TGTGCCAGCAGCGTAGGACGGGGGGCCGCAGATACGCAGTATTTT.

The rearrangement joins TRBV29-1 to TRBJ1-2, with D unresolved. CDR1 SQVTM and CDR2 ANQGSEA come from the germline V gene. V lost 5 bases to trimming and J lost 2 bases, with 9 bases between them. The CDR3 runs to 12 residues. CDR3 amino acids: CSVSRENYGYTF. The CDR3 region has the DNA TGCAGCGTTTCCCGGGAGAACTATGGCTACACCTTC.

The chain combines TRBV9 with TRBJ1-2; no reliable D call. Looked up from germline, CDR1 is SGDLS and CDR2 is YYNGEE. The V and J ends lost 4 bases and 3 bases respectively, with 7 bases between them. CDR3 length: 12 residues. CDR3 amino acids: CASSSFYYGYTF. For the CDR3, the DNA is TGTGCCAGCAGCAGCTTTTACTATGGCTACACCTTC.

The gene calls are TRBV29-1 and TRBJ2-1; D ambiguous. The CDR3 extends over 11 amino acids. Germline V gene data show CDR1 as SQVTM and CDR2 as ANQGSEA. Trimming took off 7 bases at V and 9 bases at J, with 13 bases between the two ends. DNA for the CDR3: TGCAGCGGCGGACCAACGGGTGAGCAGTTCTTC. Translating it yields CSGGPTGEQFF.

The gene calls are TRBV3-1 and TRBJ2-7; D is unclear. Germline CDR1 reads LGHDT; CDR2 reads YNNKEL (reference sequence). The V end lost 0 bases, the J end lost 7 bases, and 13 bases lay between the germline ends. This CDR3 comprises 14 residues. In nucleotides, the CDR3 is TGTGCCAGCAGCCAAGATGCTCCCTACGGTGAGCAGTACTTC. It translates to CASSQDAPYGEQYF.

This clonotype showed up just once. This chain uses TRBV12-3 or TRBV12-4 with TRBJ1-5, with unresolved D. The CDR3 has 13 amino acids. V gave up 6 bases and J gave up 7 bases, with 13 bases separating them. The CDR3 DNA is TGTGCCAGCAGGGAGGGAAATTTGCAGCCCCAGCATTTT. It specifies CASREGNLQPQHF.

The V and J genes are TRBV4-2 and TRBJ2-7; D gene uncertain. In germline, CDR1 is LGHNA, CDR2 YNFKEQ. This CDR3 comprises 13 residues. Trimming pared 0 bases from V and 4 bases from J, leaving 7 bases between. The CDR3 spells CASSQDGPYEQYF. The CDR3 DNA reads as TGTGCCAGCAGCCAAGACGGACCTTACGAGCAGTACTTC.

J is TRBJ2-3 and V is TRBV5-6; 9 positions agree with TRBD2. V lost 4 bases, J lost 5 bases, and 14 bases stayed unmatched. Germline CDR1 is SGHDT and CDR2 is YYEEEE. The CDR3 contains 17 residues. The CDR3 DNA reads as TGTGCCAGCAGCACGACGGGACTAGCAGATCGGGGAGATACGCAGTATTTT. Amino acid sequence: CASSTTGLADRGDTQYF.

In nucleotides, the CDR3 is TGTGCCAGCAGCTTGGCTTGGCTCTTGGGGCGGGAGACCCAGTACTTC. It yields the protein CASSLAWLLGRETQYF. This chain joins TRBV5-6 and TRBJ2-5; possible D gene TRBD1, 5 bases. Between the trimmed V and J ends, which lost 0 bases and 5 bases, there was a span of 17 bases. Germline values: CDR1 SGHDT, CDR2 YYEEEE. The CDR3 is 16 residues long.

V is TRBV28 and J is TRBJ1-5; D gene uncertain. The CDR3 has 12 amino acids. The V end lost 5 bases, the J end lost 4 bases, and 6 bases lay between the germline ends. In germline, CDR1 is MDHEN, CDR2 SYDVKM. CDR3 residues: CASSDPNQPQHF. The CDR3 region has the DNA TGTGCCAGCAGTGACCCAAATCAGCCCCAGCATTTT.

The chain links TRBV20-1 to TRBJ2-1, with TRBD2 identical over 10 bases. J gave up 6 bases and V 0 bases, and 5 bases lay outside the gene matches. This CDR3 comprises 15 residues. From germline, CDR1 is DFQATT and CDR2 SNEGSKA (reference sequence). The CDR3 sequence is CSARDRLAGVNEQFF. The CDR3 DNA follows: TGCAGTGCTAGAGATAGGCTAGCGGGAGTCAATGAGCAGTTCTTC.

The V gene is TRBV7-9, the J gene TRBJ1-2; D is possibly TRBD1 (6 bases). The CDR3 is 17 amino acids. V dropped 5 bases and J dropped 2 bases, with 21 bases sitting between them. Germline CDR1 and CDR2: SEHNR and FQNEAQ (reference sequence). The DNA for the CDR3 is TGTGCCAGCAGCAGCGCGATTCGGGGGCAGGGGAACTATGGCTACACCTTC. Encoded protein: CASSSAIRGQGNYGYTF.

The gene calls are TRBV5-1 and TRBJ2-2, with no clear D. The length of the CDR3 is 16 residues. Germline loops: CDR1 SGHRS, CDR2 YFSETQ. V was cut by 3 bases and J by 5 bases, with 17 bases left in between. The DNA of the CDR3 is TGCGCCAGCAGCTCGGCTTTGGATCTAGGAACCGGGGAGCTGTTTTTT. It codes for CASSSALDLGTGELFF.

The CDR3 here is CASSPSGTGRTDTQYF. Written as DNA, the CDR3 is TGTGCCAGCAGCCCATCCGGGACAGGCCGCACAGATACGCAGTATTTT. The chain recombines TRBV7-8 with TRBJ2-3; 8 bases match TRBD1. The V gene's germline CDR1 is SGHVS and CDR2 FQNEAQ. The CDR3 has 16 residues. Losses at the gene ends were 5 bases for V and 1 base for J; bases not matched to a gene: 8.

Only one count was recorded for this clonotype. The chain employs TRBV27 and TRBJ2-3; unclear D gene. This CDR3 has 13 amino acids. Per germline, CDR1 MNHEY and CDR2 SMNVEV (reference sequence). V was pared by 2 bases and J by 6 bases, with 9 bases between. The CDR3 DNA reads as TGTGCCAGCAGTTTAGAGTCCTTCGATACGCAGTATTTT. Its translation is CASSLESFDTQYF.

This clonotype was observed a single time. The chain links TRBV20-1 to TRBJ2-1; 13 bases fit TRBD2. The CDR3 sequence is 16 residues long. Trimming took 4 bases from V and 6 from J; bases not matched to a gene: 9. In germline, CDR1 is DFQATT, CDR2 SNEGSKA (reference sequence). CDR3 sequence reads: CSANRLAGGSGNEQFF. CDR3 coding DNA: TGCAGTGCTAACAGACTAGCGGGGGGTTCTGGCAATGAGCAGTTCTTC.

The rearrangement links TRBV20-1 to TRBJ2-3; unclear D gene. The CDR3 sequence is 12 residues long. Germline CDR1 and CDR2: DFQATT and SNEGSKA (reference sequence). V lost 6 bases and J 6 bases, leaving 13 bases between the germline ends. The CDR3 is CSADQMTDTQYF. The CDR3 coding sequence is TGCAGTGCGGATCAGATGACGGATACGCAGTATTTT.

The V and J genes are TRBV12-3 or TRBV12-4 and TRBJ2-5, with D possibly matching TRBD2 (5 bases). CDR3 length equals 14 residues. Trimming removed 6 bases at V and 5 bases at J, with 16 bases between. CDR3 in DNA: TGTGCCAGCAGCCGGGGATCTAGTGGGGAGACCCAGTACTTC. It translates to CASSRGSSGETQYF.

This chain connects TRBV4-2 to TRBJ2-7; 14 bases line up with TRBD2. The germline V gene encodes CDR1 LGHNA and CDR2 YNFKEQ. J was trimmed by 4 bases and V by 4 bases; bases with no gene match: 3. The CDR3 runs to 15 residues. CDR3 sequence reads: CASSPGTSGGYEQYF. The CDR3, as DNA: TGTGCCAGCAGCCCCGGGACTAGCGGGGGATACGAGCAGTACTTC.

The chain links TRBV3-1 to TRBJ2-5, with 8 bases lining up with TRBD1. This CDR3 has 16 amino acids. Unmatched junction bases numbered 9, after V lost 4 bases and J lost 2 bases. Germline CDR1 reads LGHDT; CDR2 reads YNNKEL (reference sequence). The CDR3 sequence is CASSPWGQATQETQYF. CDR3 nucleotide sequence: TGTGCCAGCAGCCCGTGGGGACAGGCCACTCAAGAGACCCAGTACTTC.

The CDR3 sequence is CASSEESSGSAYNEQFF. In DNA, the CDR3 is TGTGCCAGCAGTGAAGAGTCTAGCGGGAGTGCCTACAATGAGCAGTTCTTC. The V and J genes are TRBV2 and TRBJ2-1, with TRBD2 matching over 10 bases. Germline assignment: CDR1 SNHLY and CDR2 FYNNEI. V gave up 1 base and J gave up 2 bases; unmatched junction bases: 5. The CDR3 consists of 17 residues.

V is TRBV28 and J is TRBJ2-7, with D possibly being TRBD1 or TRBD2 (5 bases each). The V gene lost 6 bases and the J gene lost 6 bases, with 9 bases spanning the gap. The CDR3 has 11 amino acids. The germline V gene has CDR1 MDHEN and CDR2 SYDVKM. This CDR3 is CASSWGSEQYF. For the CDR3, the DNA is TGTGCCAGCAGCTGGGGGTCCGAGCAGTACTTC. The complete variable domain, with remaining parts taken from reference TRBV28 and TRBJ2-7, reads DVKVTQSSRYLVKRTGEKVFLECVQDMDHENMFWYRQDPGLGLRLIYFSYDVKMKEKGDIPEGYSVSREKKERFSLILESASTNQTSMYLCASSWGSEQYFGPGTRLTVT.

The CDR3 loop reads CASRRGGTEAFF. The CDR3 nucleotides read TGTGCCAGCCGGCGTGGGGGCACTGAAGCTTTCTTT. The chain links TRBV25-1 to TRBJ1-1; perhaps TRBD1 as D (5 bases). The CDR3 runs 12 residues. V lost 8 bases, J lost 4 bases, and 11 bases lay in between. Germline CDR1 reads MGHDK; CDR2 reads SYGVNS.

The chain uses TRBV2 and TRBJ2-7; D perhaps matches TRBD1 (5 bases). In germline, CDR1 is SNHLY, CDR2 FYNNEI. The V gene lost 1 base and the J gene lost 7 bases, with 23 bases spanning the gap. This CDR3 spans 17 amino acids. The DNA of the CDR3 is TGTGCCAGCAGTGAAGTGAATCGGCCCTCCCTAGGGGAAGAGCAGTACTTC. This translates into CASSEVNRPSLGEEQYF.

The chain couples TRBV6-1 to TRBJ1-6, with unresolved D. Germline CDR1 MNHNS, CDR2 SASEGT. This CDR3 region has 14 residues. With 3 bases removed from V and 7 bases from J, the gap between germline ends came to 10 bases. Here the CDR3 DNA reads TGTGCCAGCAGTGATTTGGGTACGAATTCACCCCTCCACTTT. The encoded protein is CASSDLGTNSPLHF.

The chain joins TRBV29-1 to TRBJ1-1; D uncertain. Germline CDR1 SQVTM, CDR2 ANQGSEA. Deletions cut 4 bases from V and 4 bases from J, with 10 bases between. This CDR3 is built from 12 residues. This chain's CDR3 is CSVAGLGTEAFF. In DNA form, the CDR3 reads TGCAGCGTTGCGGGTTTGGGCACTGAAGCTTTCTTT.

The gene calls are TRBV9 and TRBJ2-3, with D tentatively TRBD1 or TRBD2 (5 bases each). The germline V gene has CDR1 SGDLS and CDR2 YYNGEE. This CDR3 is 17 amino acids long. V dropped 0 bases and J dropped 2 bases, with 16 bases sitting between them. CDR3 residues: CASSVEGTPKLTDTQYF. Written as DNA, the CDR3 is TGTGCCAGCAGCGTAGAGGGGACCCCGAAACTCACAGATACGCAGTATTTT.

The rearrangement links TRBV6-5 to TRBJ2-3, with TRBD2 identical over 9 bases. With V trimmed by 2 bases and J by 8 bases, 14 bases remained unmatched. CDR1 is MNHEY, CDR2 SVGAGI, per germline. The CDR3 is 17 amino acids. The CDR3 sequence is CASSYASGVPDLATQYF. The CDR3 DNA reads TGTGCCAGCAGTTACGCTAGCGGGGTTCCTGACTTGGCTACGCAGTATTTT.

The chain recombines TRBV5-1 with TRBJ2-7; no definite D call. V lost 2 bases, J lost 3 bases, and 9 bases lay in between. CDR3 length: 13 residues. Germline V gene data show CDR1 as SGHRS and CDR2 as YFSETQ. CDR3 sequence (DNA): TGCGCCAGCAGCTTAGGCCAATACTACGAGCAGTACTTC. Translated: CASSLGQYYEQYF.